This T cell receptor (beta chain) was found in a study of sequential checkpoint blockade in melanoma. Treatment: randomized to nivolumab then ipilimumab (arm A) or the reverse (arm B). None of the patients previously received DNA-damaging chemotherapy. From thawed PBMCs, live CD3+CD8+ cells negative for CD19 and CD56 were sorted. In germline, CDR1 is MNHEY, CDR2 SMNVEV (reference sequence). The CDR3 loop spans 15 amino acids. Trimming took 6 bases from V and 2 from J, leaving 13 bases between them. The method was immunoSEQ multiplex PCR; TCRdb's version includes in-frame clones alone and lacks a portion of them. This sample has about 40,000 clones, with 70% to 90% found just once.

The J gene is TRBJ1-4, the V gene TRBV27; tentative D call: TRBD1 (6 bases). This clonotype originated in a human donor with melanoma. Sequences were derived from CD8+ T cells sorted from blood (inferred from file names), sampled from a patient given nivolumab and ipilimumab in sequence. CDR3 amino acids: CASSQGTGTNEKLFF. In nucleotides, the CDR3 is TGTGCCAGCAGCCAGGGGACGGGTACTAATGAAAAACTGTTTTTT.